What follows are 19 T cell receptor beta chains derived from one specimen sequenced in a study of T cells in Graves' hyperthyroidism and ophthalmopathy. Regions amplified from RNA transcripts were the TCR beta CDR3 regions. The HTBI primer set drove a first-round RT-PCR of the TCR CDR3. One entry per CDR3 protein, called by TCRdb with MiXCR from the multiplex PCR reads. The sample includes hundreds of thousands of distinct CDR3 sequences, roughly 14% of them seen just once. Input material: blood. These receptors came from a woman in her 40s with Graves' ophthalmopathy.

The chain employs TRBV25-1 and TRBJ2-2, with 8 positions matching TRBD2. Per germline, CDR1 MGHDK and CDR2 SYGVNS. CDR3 length: 16 amino acids. V lost 1 base, J lost 6 bases, and 7 bases stayed unmatched. CDR3 sequence: CASSELKAGGPGELFF. Written as DNA, the CDR3 is TGTGCCAGCAGTGAATTGAAGGCGGGAGGTCCCGGGGAGCTGTTTTTT.

This clonotype was seen repeatedly, ten times or more. The V gene is TRBV28, the J gene TRBJ2-7; 7 nucleotides agree with TRBD1. CDR1 is MDHEN, CDR2 SYDVKM, per germline. CDR3 size: 15 residues. V was pared by 5 bases and J by 7 bases, with 14 bases of the junction left unmatched. The CDR3 sequence: CASSRGPGGLSEQYF. The CDR3 nucleotides are TGTGCCAGCAGTAGGGGCCCAGGGGGTTTGAGTGAGCAGTACTTC.

This clonotype has a count of ten or more. The chain has TRBV2 and TRBJ1-5; no definite D call. V shed 4 bases and J shed 0 bases, with 7 bases lying between them. Germline lookup yields CDR1 SNHLY and CDR2 FYNNEI. The CDR3 runs 14 residues. The CDR3 nucleotides read TGTGCCAGCAGTGGGTATATTAGCAATCAGCCCCAGCATTTT. It translates to CASSGYISNQPQHF. The entire variable domain, with the rest obtained from reference TRBV2 and TRBJ1-5, is as follows: EPEVTQTPSHQVTQMGQEVILRCVPISNHLYFYWYRQILGQKVEFLVSFYNNEISEKSEIFDDQFSVERPDGSNFTLKIRSTKLEDSAMYFCASSGYISNQPQHFGDGTRLSIL.

The chain joins TRBV7-9 to TRBJ2-7; D may be TRBD2 (6 bases). The CDR3 is 13 amino acids. Trimming cost V 5 bases and J 7 bases, with 15 bases left between them. The germline V gene encodes CDR1 SEHNR and CDR2 FQNEAQ (reference sequence). Written as DNA, the CDR3 is TGTGCCAGCAGCAGCCCCACGGGGAGGGAGCAGTACTTC. This gives the protein CASSSPTGREQYF. Based on the CDR3 plus reference TRBV7-9 and TRBJ2-7, the full variable domain is DTGVSQNPRHKITKRGQNVTFRCDPISEHNRLYWYRQTLGQGPEFLTYFQNEAQLEKSRLLSDRFSAERPKGSFSTLEIQRTEQGDSAMYLCASSSPTGREQYFGPGTRLTVT.

This clonotype was observed at least ten times. The V gene is TRBV6-5, the J gene TRBJ2-7; D gene unclear. CDR1 is MNHEY and CDR2 is SVGAGI in the germline V gene. Trimming stripped 8 bases from V and 0 bases from J, with 14 bases between. This CDR3 has 14 residues. The DNA for the CDR3 is TGTGCCAGCTTTGACGGGCCGGGCTCCTACGAGCAGTACTTC. Its protein is CASFDGPGSYEQYF.

This clonotype occurred many times. This chain joins TRBV7-2 and TRBJ2-5, with D tentatively TRBD1 (5 bases). V lost 3 bases, J lost 2 bases, and 16 bases lay in between. The CDR3 sequence is 16 residues long. Germline loops: CDR1 SGHTA, CDR2 FQGNSA. CDR3 amino acids: CASSFRTGQWQETQYF. The CDR3 coding sequence is TGTGCCAGCAGCTTCCGAACTGGACAATGGCAAGAGACCCAGTACTTC.

This clonotype was seen ten or more times. The chain employs TRBV7-8 and TRBJ2-2, with D hard to call. In germline, CDR1 is SGHVS, CDR2 FQNEAQ. Trimming removed 2 bases at V and 1 base at J, with 14 bases between. The CDR3 runs 17 residues. The CDR3 loop reads CASSLSRALRNTGELFF. DNA for the CDR3: TGTGCCAGCAGCTTAAGCCGGGCACTGAGGAACACCGGGGAGCTGTTTTTT.

This clonotype came up a few times. V is TRBV20-1 and J is TRBJ1-5, with unresolved D. Per germline, CDR1 DFQATT and CDR2 SNEGSKA (reference sequence). Trimming took 1 base from V and 1 from J, leaving 5 bases between them. The CDR3 is made up of 13 amino acids. The CDR3 loop reads CSARGESNQPQHF. DNA for the CDR3: TGCAGTGCTAGAGGGGAAAGCAATCAGCCCCAGCATTTT.

This clonotype was observed many times. The V gene is TRBV12-3 or TRBV12-4, the J gene TRBJ1-1; D is possibly TRBD1 (5 bases). Trimming took 6 bases from V and 1 from J, leaving 18 bases between them. This CDR3 spans 16 amino acids. The CDR3 DNA follows: TGTGCCAGCAGCCCGCTGGGGGGGGGAAAGAACACTGAAGCTTTCTTT. Protein: CASSPLGGGKNTEAFF.

This clonotype appeared many times. The genes are TRBV12-3 or TRBV12-4 and TRBJ1-5, with D possibly TRBD1 on 5 matching bases. Trimming took off 5 bases at V and 9 bases at J, with 17 bases between the two ends. This CDR3 is built from 14 residues. The DNA for the CDR3 is TGTGCCAGCAGTGTAGGGGTCGAGGGGCGGCCCCAGCATTTT. It yields the protein CASSVGVEGRPQHF.

This clonotype was observed many times. This chain uses TRBV7-2 with TRBJ2-7, with 14 bases fitting TRBD2. This CDR3 spans 16 amino acids. The J segment lost 3 bases and the V segment lost 4 bases, leaving 5 bases of the junction unmatched. Germline V lookup: CDR1 SGHTA, CDR2 FQGNSA. CDR3 residues: CASSSTTSGRDYEQYF. DNA for the CDR3: TGTGCCAGCAGCTCCACGACTAGCGGGAGGGACTACGAGCAGTACTTC.

This clonotype has ten or more counts. The chain couples TRBV24-1 to TRBJ2-7, with D uncertain. This CDR3 has 15 amino acids. Trimming took off 4 bases at V and 2 bases at J, with 14 bases between the two ends. Germline values: CDR1 KGHDR, CDR2 SFDVKD. The CDR3 DNA reads TGTGCCACCAGTGACCCGGTTCATGGCCCCTACGAGCAGTACTTC. As protein: CATSDPVHGPYEQYF.

This clonotype was recorded at least ten times. CDR3 DNA sequence: TGCGCCAGCAGCCAAGATGCAGGGGCCTACGAGCAGTACTTC. As protein: CASSQDAGAYEQYF. The chain recombines TRBV4-3 with TRBJ2-7; perhaps TRBD1 as D (6 bases). Germline loops: CDR1 LGHNA, CDR2 YSLEER. V lost 0 bases to trimming and J lost 2 bases, with 8 bases between them. CDR3 length equals 14 residues.

This clonotype showed up many times. This chain connects TRBV7-3 to TRBJ2-6, with D perhaps TRBD1 or TRBD2 (6 bases each). Deletions cut 3 bases from V and 1 base from J, with 10 bases between. Germline assignment: CDR1 SGHTA and CDR2 FQGTGA. The CDR3 runs to 16 residues. The CDR3 is CASSLEGESGANVLTF. The CDR3 DNA reads as TGTGCCAGCAGCTTGGAGGGGGAGTCTGGGGCCAACGTCCTGACTTTC.

The chain has TRBV6-5 and TRBJ2-7; D perhaps matches TRBD2 (6 bases). The CDR3 has 16 residues. The germline CDR1 and CDR2 sequences are MNHEY and SVGAGI. V was clipped by 4 bases and J by 9 bases, with 25 bases between them. This chain's CDR3 is CASSSLLGGTGYGQYF. CDR3 in DNA: TGTGCCAGCAGTTCCCTCCTCGGTGGGACTGGCTATGGGCAGTACTTC.

This clonotype occurred many times. This chain joins TRBV28 and TRBJ2-2, with D perhaps TRBD1 (5 bases). The length of the CDR3 is 15 residues. Germline V lookup: CDR1 MDHEN, CDR2 SYDVKM. Trimming took 1 base from V and 7 from J, leaving 13 bases between them. CDR3 region: CASSLSGIGGGELFF. The CDR3, as DNA: TGTGCCAGCAGTTTATCAGGGATCGGTGGCGGGGAGCTGTTTTTT.

This clonotype was picked up many times. V usage is TRBV2 and J usage is TRBJ1-2; TRBD1 matches at 9 bases. The germline gives CDR1 SNHLY, CDR2 FYNNEI. The junction had 7 bases not matched to a gene; V was cut back by 3 bases and J by 8 bases. CDR3 size: 14 residues. DNA of the CDR3: TGTGCCAGCAGTGACGCGACAGGGGGACAGGGCTACACCTTC. Amino acids: CASSDATGGQGYTF. The whole variable domain, filled in from reference TRBV2 and TRBJ1-2, reads EPEVTQTPSHQVTQMGQEVILRCVPISNHLYFYWYRQILGQKVEFLVSFYNNEISEKSEIFDDQFSVERPDGSNFTLKIRSTKLEDSAMYFCASSDATGGQGYTFGSGTRLTVV.

This clonotype showed up just a few times. A much larger clone lies a single base off, so this may be a read error. The chain recombines TRBV7-3 with TRBJ2-5; weak D call: TRBD1 (6 bases). Per the germline V gene, CDR1 is SGHTA and CDR2 is FQGTGA. This CDR3 spans 15 amino acids. Here the CDR3 reads CASSLGTGHQETQHF. DNA for the CDR3: TGTGCCAGCAGCTTAGGCACAGGGCACCAAGAGACCCAGCACTTC.

This clonotype showed up many times. The rearrangement links TRBV28 to TRBJ1-5; D is unclear. CDR3 length: 16 residues. Germline loops: CDR1 MDHEN, CDR2 SYDVKM. Deletions cut 7 bases from V and 1 base from J, with 17 bases between. The CDR3 DNA is TGTGCCAGCATTCCCGATAGTGGCGGGAGCAATCAGCCCCAGCATTTT. Protein: CASIPDSGGSNQPQHF. The full variable domain, rest sourced from reference TRBV28 and TRBJ1-5, is DVKVTQSSRYLVKRTGEKVFLECVQDMDHENMFWYRQDPGLGLRLIYFSYDVKMKEKGDIPEGYSVSREKKERFSLILESASTNQTSMYLCASIPDSGGSNQPQHFGDGTRLSIL.